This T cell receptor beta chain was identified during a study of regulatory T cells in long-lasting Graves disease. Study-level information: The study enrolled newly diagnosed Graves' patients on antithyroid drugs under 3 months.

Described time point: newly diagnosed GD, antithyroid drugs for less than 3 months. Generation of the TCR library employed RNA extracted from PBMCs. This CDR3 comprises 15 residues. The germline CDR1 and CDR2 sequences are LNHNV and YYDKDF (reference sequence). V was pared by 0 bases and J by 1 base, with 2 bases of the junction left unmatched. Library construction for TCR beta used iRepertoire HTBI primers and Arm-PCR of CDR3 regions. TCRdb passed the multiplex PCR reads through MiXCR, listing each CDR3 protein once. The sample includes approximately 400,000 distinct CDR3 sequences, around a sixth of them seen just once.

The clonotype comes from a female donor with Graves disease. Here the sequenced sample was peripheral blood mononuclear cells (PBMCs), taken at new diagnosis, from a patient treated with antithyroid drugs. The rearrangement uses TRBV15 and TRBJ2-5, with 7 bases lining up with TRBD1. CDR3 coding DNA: TGTGCCACCAGCAGAGAGGGGGACAGCCAAGAGACCCAGTACTTC. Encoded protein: CATSREGDSQETQYF.